Reported below is one T cell receptor beta chain. Its antigen is undetermined. Treatment given: oral pan-JAK inhibitor, 5-10 mg twice daily. J lost 4 bases, V lost 2 bases, and 14 bases had no gene match. This CDR3 is 18 amino acids long. CDR1 SQVTM and CDR2 ANQGSEA come from the germline V gene. Investigators isolated RNA and reverse transcribed it into cDNA to act as the sequencing template. TCRdb's table, derived via immunoSEQ multiplex PCR, lists solely in-frame clones and lacks some. The sample carries 120,000 to 150,000 clones, approximately 86% recorded once. This sample is drawn from a study of CD8+ T cells in alopecia areata. Study-wide background: Twice daily, treated patients received 5 to 10 mg of oral tofacitinib. The study's findings and limits: Scalp clonality, along with expanded CD8+ clones among the top 100, was significantly decreased by tofacitinib.

The source of this sequence is a human donor with alopecia areata. The chain links TRBV29-1 to TRBJ2-1; 10 bases match TRBD2. The sample consisted of CD8+ T cells sorted from blood, taken at week 4, from a patient treated with tofacitinib. CDR3 protein: CSVEKPTDGTSVYNEQFF. The CDR3 region has the DNA TGCAGCGTTGAAAAACCCACCGACGGGACTAGCGTATACAATGAGCAGTTCTTC.